The clone carrying this T cell receptor beta chain was found many times. TCRdb independently ran MiXCR on the RT-PCR reads; one entry per CDR3 protein. The data contain more than 600,000 distinct CDR3 sequences, 14% of them singletons. The CDR3 is made up of 14 amino acids. V dropped 8 bases and J dropped 0 bases, with 14 bases sitting between them. Germline lookup yields CDR1 MGHDK and CDR2 SYGVNS. The sample comprised memory CD4+ T cells from blood. The chain carries TRBV25-1 and TRBJ2-7; possibly TRBD2 for D (6 bases). The TCR sequence derives from a female donor in good health, serving as a healthy control. In DNA form, the CDR3 reads TGTGCCAGCCCTCCCCGGGGGAGCTCCTACGAGCAGTACTTC. Translating gives CASPPRGSSYEQYF.